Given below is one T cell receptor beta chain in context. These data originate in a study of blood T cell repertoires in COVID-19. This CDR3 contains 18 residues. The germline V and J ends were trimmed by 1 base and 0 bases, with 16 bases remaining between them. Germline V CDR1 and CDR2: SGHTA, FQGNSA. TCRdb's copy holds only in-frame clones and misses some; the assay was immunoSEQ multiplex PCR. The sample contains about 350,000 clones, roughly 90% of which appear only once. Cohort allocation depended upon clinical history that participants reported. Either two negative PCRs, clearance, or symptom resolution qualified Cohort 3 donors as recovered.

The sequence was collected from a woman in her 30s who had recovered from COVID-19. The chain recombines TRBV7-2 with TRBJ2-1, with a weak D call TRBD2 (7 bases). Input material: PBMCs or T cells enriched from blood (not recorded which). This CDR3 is CASSLEGGGASSYNEQFF. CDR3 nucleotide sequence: TGTGCCAGCAGCTTAGAGGGCGGGGGCGCGAGCTCCTACAATGAGCAGTTCTTC.